The TCR beta chain described here comes from a study of shared clonotypes between healthy human individuals. Study at large: Serving as donors were two women and a few men, whose ages spanned 18 to 49. Study findings and constraints: With few donors, the genetic and exposure-history diversity represented was limited.

As for this clone: Its specificity is unknown.

Roughly 33,000 T cell genomes, or roughly 200 ng DNA, went into the sorted-subset replicate PCRs. Sequenced by immunoSEQ multiplex PCR; TCRdb stores in-frame clones only, minus some. The sample consists of some 1,900,000 clones, just under 95% of them appearing once. The germline V gene encodes CDR1 SGHKS and CDR2 YYEKEE (reference sequence). J lost 2 bases, V lost 3 bases, and 7 bases had no gene match. This CDR3 is built from 17 residues. Only CD45RO-negative cells positively selected for CCR7 counted as naive CD8 cells, so terminally differentiated effector memory CD45RA+ cells were excluded. The sample consisted of naive CD8+ T cells sorted from blood. The rearrangement uses TRBV5-5 and TRBJ2-7; 14 bases line up with TRBD2. The receptor was isolated from a man younger than 35 in good health. The CDR3 DNA follows: TGTGCCAGCAGCTGGGGACTAGCGGGGGCCCTACCCTACGAGCAGTACTTC. Amino acids: CASSWGLAGALPYEQYF.